A few counts support the clone carrying this T cell receptor beta chain. No antigen is known for it. From germline, CDR1 is SQVTM and CDR2 ANQGSEA. CDR3 size: 15 residues. With V trimmed by 6 bases and J by 9 bases, 11 bases remained unmatched. A second about 7 to 12 cycle PCR used barcoded and J-beta primers. TCRdb recomputed calls from the 5' RACE reads with MiXCR, one row per CDR3 protein. The sample lists approximately 780,000 distinct CDR3 sequences, 25% to 30% occurring once. The sample is drawn from a study of blood T cells in healthy people across ages. Overall study findings and caveats: Measured against age, TCR beta diversity per million T cells decreased in a roughly linear manner. Correlation between TCR beta diversity and naive T cell percentage was strong.

These records were also assigned to another study, of T cells of mothers and their children.

The sequencing sample was made of blood. The chain joins TRBV29-1 to TRBJ2-1; 13 nucleotides match TRBD2. The sequence was collected from a boy aged 10-17 years in good health. CDR3 DNA: TGCAGCGTCACGACCCGACTAGCGGGGGGTGGTGAGCAGTTCTTC. Encoded protein: CSVTTRLAGGGEQFF.